What follows are 28 T cell receptor beta chains derived from one specimen sequenced in a study of tumor-infiltrating lymphocytes in glioblastoma multiforme. TCRB libraries came from RNA via three nested multiplex PCR rounds. Each CDR3 protein is one row after TCRdb ran MiXCR on the multiplex PCR reads. In the table there are approximately 9,600 distinct CDR3 sequences, just over 65% of which are singletons. The sample taken for sequencing was brain tumor tissue. These receptors were collected from a male donor with glioblastoma.

The chain joins TRBV10-1 to TRBJ1-5, with D possibly matching TRBD1 (6 bases). The CDR3 is 16 residues long. V was pared by 7 bases and J by 6 bases, with 22 bases between. The germline V gene has CDR1 WNHNN and CDR2 SYGVQD (reference sequence). The CDR3 DNA reads as TGCGCCAGCACCCTTGAAAACAGGGTTGGAGGTCAGCCCCAGCATTTT. Its translation: CASTLENRVGGQPQHF.

This clonotype was seen a few times. The CDR3 loop is CASTEQGVRNSPLHF. CDR3 DNA sequence: TGTGCCAGCACCGAGCAGGGGGTTCGGAATTCACCCCTCCACTTT. This chain connects TRBV11-3 to TRBJ1-6, with 7 positions matching TRBD1. The V gene's germline CDR1 is SGHNT and CDR2 YENEEA. This CDR3 region has 15 residues. V lost 7 bases, J lost 7 bases, and 10 bases stayed unmatched. The whole variable domain, filled in from reference TRBV11-3 and TRBJ1-6, reads EAGVVQSPRYKIIEKKQPVAFWCNPISGHNTLYWYLQNLGQGPELLIRYENEEAVDDSQLPKDRFSAERLKGVDSTLKIQPAELGDSAVYLCASTEQGVRNSPLHFGNGTRLTVT.

Turning to this clonotype: A much bigger clone sits one base away, suggesting this may be a read error. This sequence joins TRBV6-1 and TRBJ2-6, with 9 nucleotides matching TRBD1. J gave up 0 bases and V 8 bases, and 23 bases lay outside the gene matches. The CDR3 has 22 amino acids. CDR1 is MNHNS and CDR2 is SASEGT in the germline V gene. For the CDR3, the DNA is TGTGCCAGCGGTGCCCCCACAAGTACCGGGACAGGGAGTTACTCTGGGGCCAACGTCCTGACTTTC. Protein: CASGAPTSTGTGSYSGANVLTF.

V is TRBV6-6 and J is TRBJ2-7, with 7 bases lining up with TRBD2. This CDR3 spans 13 amino acids. The germline CDR1 and CDR2 sequences are MNHNY and SVGAGI (reference sequence). CDR3 region: CAVTAGEACEQYF. The CDR3, as DNA: TGTGCTGTCACCGCGGGAGAAGCCTGCGAGCAGTACTTC.

Comment on this clonotype: The junction shows a germline mismatch at one end, possibly a read error. The chain employs TRBV12-3 or TRBV12-4 and TRBJ2-5, with no clear D. The CDR3 has 12 residues. DNA of the CDR3: TGTGCCCGCAGTCCCAGGATAGAGACCCAATACTTC. It is translated as CARSPRIETQYF.

Details on this clonotype: A junction end diverges from the germline sequence, so it may reflect a read error. The CDR3 nucleotides are TGTGCCAGCAGTTTAGCGTGGGGCTCTAGAAACACCATATATTTT. Translating gives CASSLAWGSRNTIYF. This rearrangement joins TRBV12-3 or TRBV12-4 to TRBJ1-3; D possibly corresponds to TRBD1 (5 bases). CDR3 size: 15 residues.

A word on this clonotype: The conserved final phenylalanine or tryptophan is absent from the CDR3, which likely points to a read error. The chain recombines TRBV11-1 with TRBJ2-3, with D possibly being TRBD2 (5 bases). Germline CDR1 SGHAT, CDR2 FQDESV (reference sequence). CDR3 length: 15 amino acids. V was clipped by 2 bases and J by 2 bases, with 11 bases between them. The CDR3 nucleotides are TGTGCCAGCAGCTTAACCAGCGGCCCCACAGATACGCAGTATTAT. The encoded protein is CASSLTSGPTDTQYY.

The V and J genes are TRBV10-3 and TRBJ2-3; TRBD2 might be the D (6 bases). The germline gives CDR1 ENHRY, CDR2 SYGVKD. The CDR3 has 13 amino acids. V lost 11 bases and J lost 1, with 13 bases in between. CDR3 sequence: CAAGGLGTDTQYF. In nucleotides, the CDR3 is TGTGCCGCAGGAGGGCTGGGCACAGATACGCAGTATTTT.

Concerning this clonotype itself: Relative to the germline gene, one junction end is altered; a read error may explain this. The DNA of the CDR3 is TGCGCCACCTGTGAGTCTGGTCAGACCGAGACCAAGTACTTC. Protein sequence: CATCESGQTETKYF. The V call is TRBV10-2, the J call TRBJ2-5; D call uncertain. Germline assignment: CDR1 WSHSY and CDR2 SAAADI. The CDR3 spans 14 residues.

This clonotype occurred a few times. The genes are TRBV10-3 and TRBJ1-5; no clear D gene. The CDR3 covers 15 residues. The ends were cut back, 3 bases at V and 0 bases at J, with 9 bases in the middle. Germline V gives CDR1 ENHRY, CDR2 SYGVKD. The CDR3 sequence: CAISEGRNSNQPQHF. The DNA of the CDR3 is TGTGCCATCAGTGAAGGGAGAAATAGCAATCAGCCCCAGCATTTT.

This sequence joins TRBV11-2 and TRBJ2-7, with 7 bases identical to TRBD1. CDR1 is SGHAT, CDR2 FQNNGV, per germline. The CDR3 consists of 14 residues. Unmatched junction bases numbered 8, after V lost 5 bases and J lost 4 bases. CDR3 protein: CASSPATGIYEQYF. Written as DNA, the CDR3 is TGTGCCAGCAGCCCAGCGACAGGGATATACGAGCAGTACTTC.

This clonotype was counted ten times or more. V usage is TRBV20-1 and J usage is TRBJ2-1, with no clear D. CDR1 is DFQATT and CDR2 is SNEGSKA in the germline V gene (reference sequence). The CDR3 runs 14 residues. V was clipped by 4 bases and J by 4 bases, with 14 bases between them. CDR3 sequence: CSATLSMKYNEQFF. The CDR3 DNA sequence: TGCAGTGCTACCCTTAGCATGAAATACAATGAGCAGTTCTTC.

This chain connects TRBV29-1 to TRBJ2-1, with D unclear. V was trimmed by 2 bases and J by 15 bases, leaving 14 bases between them. This CDR3 comprises 11 residues. CDR1 and CDR2 (germline): SQVTM, ANQGSEA. The CDR3 DNA follows: TGCAGCGTTGAAAAAGGCCCTATCCGGTTCTTC. Translated: CSVEKGPIRFF.

As to this clonotype: Without the conserved terminal phenylalanine or tryptophan, this CDR3 likely stems from a read error. The chain is built from TRBV12-3 or TRBV12-4 and TRBJ2-3; TRBD2 matches at 7 bases. The junction had 6 bases not matched to a gene; V was cut back by 5 bases and J by 1 base. The CDR3 consists of 15 residues. The CDR3 region is CASSRLAGGTDTQYC. The DNA of the CDR3 is TGTGCCAGCAGTCGACTAGCTGGGGGCACAGATACGCAGTATTGT.

This clonotype came up once. This rearrangement joins TRBV7-8 to TRBJ2-7; 11 bases are shared with TRBD2. J was trimmed by 5 bases and V by 1 base; bases with no gene match: 4. The CDR3 has 15 residues. Germline CDR1 is SGHVS and CDR2 is FQNEAQ. The CDR3 loop reads CASSLGVAGGDEQYF. The DNA of the CDR3 is TGTGCCAGCAGCTTAGGAGTAGCGGGAGGGGACGAGCAGTACTTC.

A remark on this clonotype: Compared with germline, one end of the junction differs, possibly owing to a read error. The chain joins TRBV7-2 to TRBJ2-7; TRBD1 is a possible D gene (6 bases). This CDR3 spans 16 amino acids. CDR1 and CDR2 (germline): SGHTA, FQGNSA. The CDR3 coding sequence is TGTGACAGCAGCTTAACGATCACAGGGCTGAAGGACGAGCAGTACTTC. This gives the protein CDSSLTITGLKDEQYF.

In the case of this clonotype: A much larger clone sits a single nucleotide away, making a read error possible. The rearrangement joins TRBV7-9 to TRBJ1-2; no clear D gene. Germline CDR1 reads SEHNR; CDR2 reads FQNEAQ (reference sequence). V lost 2 bases and J lost 10, with 20 bases in between. The CDR3 is made up of 15 amino acids. This chain's CDR3 is CASSLIRKGGYDYTF. The CDR3 DNA reads as TGTGCCAGCAGCTTAATTCGGAAAGGCGGCTACGACTACACCTTC.

With respect to this clonotype: This CDR3 fails to terminate in the conserved phenylalanine or tryptophan, so it likely reflects a read error. It is unclear where the CDR3 begins or ends on the DNA, so no DNA is shown, and the CDR3 is as TCRdb lists it. V is TRBV5-4 and J is TRBJ2-1; the table calls TRBD2, which could not be checked here. From germline, CDR1 is SGHNT and CDR2 YYREEE (reference sequence). The CDR3 sequence runs 14 residues, both termini included. CDR3 loop: CASSLRLAGVERYL.

This clonotype was found once. The genes are TRBV20-1 and TRBJ2-7; unclear D gene. The V end lost 3 bases, the J end lost 6 bases, and 12 bases lay between the germline ends. The germline V gene encodes CDR1 DFQATT and CDR2 SNEGSKA (reference sequence). The CDR3 consists of 12 residues. CDR3 amino acids: CSASRSCVEQYF. CDR3 sequence (DNA): TGCAGTGCTAGTAGAAGCTGTGTCGAGCAGTACTTC.

Comment on this clonotype: At one end the junction does not follow the germline gene, possibly because of a read error. The chain couples TRBV6-5 to TRBJ2-1; D unclear. The germline V gene encodes CDR1 MNHEY and CDR2 SVGAGI. This CDR3 comprises 13 residues. CDR3 region: CASSYSGSDEQLF. As DNA, the CDR3 is TGTGCCAGCAGTTACTCGGGGTCTGATGAGCAGCTCTTC.

To note about this clonotype: The CDR3 end shows no conserved phenylalanine or tryptophan, and so a read error is likely. In DNA, the CDR3 is TGTGCCAGCAGCCTTATGAACGGGGACCTGTTTCTT. Translation: CASSLMNGDLFL. V and J are TRBV7-3 and TRBJ2-2; either TRBD1 or TRBD2 may fit D (5 bases each). The CDR3 is 12 amino acids. Per the germline V gene, CDR1 is SGHTA and CDR2 is FQGTGA.

This clonotype has just a few counts. A much bigger clone sits one base away, suggesting this may be a read error. J is TRBJ2-3 and V is TRBV21-1; the table's D call, TRBD1, was not checked against the DNA. TRBV21-1 is annotated as a pseudogene. CDR3 size: 19 residues. CDR3 DNA sequence: TGTGCCGGCAGCCATACCGGGACATCCCGTTTCCATAGCACAGATACGCAGTATTTT. Its protein product is CAGSHTGTSRFHSTDTQYF.

The chain couples TRBV29-1 to TRBJ2-3, with a tentative D call TRBD2 (5 bases). This CDR3 has 13 residues. From germline, CDR1 is SQVTM and CDR2 ANQGSEA. V was trimmed by 5 bases and J by 4 bases, leaving 13 bases between them. CDR3 nucleotides: TGCAGCGTTCTACCCCGAGCGGCAGATACGCAGTATTTT. Translation: CSVLPRAADTQYF.

With respect to this clonotype: This CDR3 is missing its conserved last phenylalanine or tryptophan, likely due to a read error. V gene TRBV20-1 combines with J gene TRBJ2-1, with 9 bases fitting TRBD2. In germline, CDR1 is DFQATT, CDR2 SNEGSKA (reference sequence). This CDR3 has 16 amino acids. The V gene end was trimmed by 3 bases and the J gene end by 8 bases; junction bases not matched to a gene: 14. The CDR3 spells CSASRPGLAGMYEQFV. CDR3 DNA: TGCAGTGCTAGTCGACCGGGACTAGCAGGAATGTATGAGCAGTTCGTC.

This clonotype was seen a handful of times. This sequence joins TRBV11-2 and TRBJ2-3; the D is unclear. V was trimmed by 0 bases and J by 4 bases, leaving 5 bases between them. Germline CDR1 reads SGHAT; CDR2 reads FQNNGV. The length of the CDR3 is 13 residues. The CDR3 sequence: CASSLDIADTQYF. In DNA, the CDR3 is TGTGCCAGCAGCTTAGATATCGCAGATACGCAGTATTTT. Based on the CDR3 plus reference TRBV11-2 and TRBJ2-3, the full variable domain is EAGVAQSPRYKIIEKRQSVAFWCNPISGHATLYWYQQILGQGPKLLIQFQNNGVVDDSQLPKDRFSAERLKGVDSTLKIQPAKLEDSAVYLCASSLDIADTQYFGPGTRLTVL.

The J gene is TRBJ1-3, the V gene TRBV10-2, with a tentative D call TRBD1 (5 bases). This CDR3 region has 16 residues. The V and J ends lost 3 bases and 0 bases respectively, with 12 bases between them. Germline CDR1 WSHSY, CDR2 SAAADI. Here the CDR3 reads CASSENRNPSGNTIYF. CDR3 nucleotide sequence: TGCGCCAGCAGTGAAAACAGGAATCCCTCTGGAAACACCATATATTTT.

The table lists this clonotype with a few counts. The CDR3 loop is CAISEQGTDTQYF. CDR3 nucleotide sequence: TGTGCCATCAGTGAACAGGGCACAGATACGCAGTATTTT. The chain carries TRBV10-3 and TRBJ2-3; a weak D match, TRBD1 (5 bases). CDR3 size: 13 residues. The germline V gene has CDR1 ENHRY and CDR2 SYGVKD. Trimming cost V 3 bases and J 1 base, with 5 bases left between them.

Details on this clonotype: Mismatch with germline at one junction end may stem from a read error. The gene calls are TRBV7-9 and TRBJ2-2; the match to TRBD1 covers 8 bases. Germline loops: CDR1 SEHNR, CDR2 FQNEAQ (reference sequence). The length of the CDR3 is 16 residues. The CDR3 DNA follows: TGTGCCAGCAGCTCCACCGGGACAGGAGGGGCCGTGGAGCTGTCTTTT. Translated, it gives CASSSTGTGGAVELSF.